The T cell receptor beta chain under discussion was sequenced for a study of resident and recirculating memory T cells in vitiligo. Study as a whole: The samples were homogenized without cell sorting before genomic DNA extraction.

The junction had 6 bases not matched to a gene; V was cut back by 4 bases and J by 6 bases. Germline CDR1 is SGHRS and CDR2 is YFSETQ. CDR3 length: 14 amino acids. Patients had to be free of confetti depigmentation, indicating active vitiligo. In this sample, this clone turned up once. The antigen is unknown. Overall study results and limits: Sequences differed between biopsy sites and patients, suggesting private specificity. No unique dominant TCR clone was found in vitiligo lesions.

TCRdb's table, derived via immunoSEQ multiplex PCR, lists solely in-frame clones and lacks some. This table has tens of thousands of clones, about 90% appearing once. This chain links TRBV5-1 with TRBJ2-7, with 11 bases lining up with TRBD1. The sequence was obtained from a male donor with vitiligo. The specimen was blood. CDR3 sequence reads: CASSPGQGGGEQYF. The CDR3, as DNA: TGCGCCAGCAGCCCGGGACAGGGGGGGGGCGAGCAGTACTTC.